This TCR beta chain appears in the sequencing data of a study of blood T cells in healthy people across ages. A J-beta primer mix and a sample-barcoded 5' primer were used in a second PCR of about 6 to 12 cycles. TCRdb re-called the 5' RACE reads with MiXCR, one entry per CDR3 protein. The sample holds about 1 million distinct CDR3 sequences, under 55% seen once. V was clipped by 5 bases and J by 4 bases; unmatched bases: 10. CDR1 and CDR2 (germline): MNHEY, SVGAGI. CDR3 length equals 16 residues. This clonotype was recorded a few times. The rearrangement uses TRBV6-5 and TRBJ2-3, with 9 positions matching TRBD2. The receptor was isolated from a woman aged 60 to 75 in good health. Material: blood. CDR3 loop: CASSRLRGRGADTQYF. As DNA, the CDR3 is TGTGCCAGCAGTCGCCTCCGCGGGAGGGGTGCAGATACGCAGTATTTT.